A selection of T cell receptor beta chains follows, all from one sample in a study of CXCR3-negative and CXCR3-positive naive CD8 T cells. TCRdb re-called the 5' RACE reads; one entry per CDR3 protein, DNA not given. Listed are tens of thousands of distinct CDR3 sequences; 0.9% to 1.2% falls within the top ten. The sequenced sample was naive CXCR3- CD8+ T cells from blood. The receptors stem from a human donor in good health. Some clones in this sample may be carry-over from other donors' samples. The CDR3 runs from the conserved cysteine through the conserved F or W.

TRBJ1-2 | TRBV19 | CARATGPPNYGYTF
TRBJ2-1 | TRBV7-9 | CASSPRASNTYNEQFF
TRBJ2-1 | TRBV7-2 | CASSFPGGRDNEQFF
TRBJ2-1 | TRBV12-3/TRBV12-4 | CASSLAGSVNEQFF
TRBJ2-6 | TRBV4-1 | CASSQEAGANVLTF
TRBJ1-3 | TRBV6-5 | CASSYLTGGKNTIYF
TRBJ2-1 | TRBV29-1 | CSVLSAGEQFF
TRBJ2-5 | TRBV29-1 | CSVEVTGHGETQYF
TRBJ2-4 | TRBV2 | CASSDSGTGGTIQYF
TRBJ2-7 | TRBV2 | CASSNYRGSYEQYF
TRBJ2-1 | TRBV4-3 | CASSQDAADYNEQFF
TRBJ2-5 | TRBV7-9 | CASSSVMGGMETQYF
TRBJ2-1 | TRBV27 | CASSSPPTHGTSWYNEQFF
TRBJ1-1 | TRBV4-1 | CASSTQGRDEAFF
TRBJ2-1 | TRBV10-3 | CAISEMWSAEDEQFF
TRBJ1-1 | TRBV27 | CASSLGQGGTEAFF
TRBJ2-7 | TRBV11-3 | CASSLVWDGTYEQYF
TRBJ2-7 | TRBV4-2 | CASSQLPGQGASSSYEQYF
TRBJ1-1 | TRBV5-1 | CASSYRPENTEAFF
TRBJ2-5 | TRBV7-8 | CASSQHLTGGAEETQYF
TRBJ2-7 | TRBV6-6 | CASSLAGYYEQYF
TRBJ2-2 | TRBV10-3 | CAISEAWESSGELFF
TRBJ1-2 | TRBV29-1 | CSVEGSGFYGYTF
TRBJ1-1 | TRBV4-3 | CASSQDRELLGTEAFF
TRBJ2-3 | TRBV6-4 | CASSATSVTDTQYF
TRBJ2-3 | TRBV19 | CASSGTSSGETDTQYF
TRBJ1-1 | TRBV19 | CASSIRVGVGTEAFF
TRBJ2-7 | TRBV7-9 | CASSATGPPYEQYF
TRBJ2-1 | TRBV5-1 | CASSFRGGNEQFF
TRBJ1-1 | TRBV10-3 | CAISESPRDNTEAFF
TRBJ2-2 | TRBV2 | CASGGAGELFF
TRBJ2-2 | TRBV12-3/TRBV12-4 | CASSFGGYTGELFF
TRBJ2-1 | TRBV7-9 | CASSLPSRGANNEQFF
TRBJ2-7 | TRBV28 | CASSTVWREGNEQYF
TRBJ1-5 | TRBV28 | CASSFTGGEPQHF
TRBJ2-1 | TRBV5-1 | CASSLGSPGDEQFF
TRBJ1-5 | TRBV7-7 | CASSLAQGQQPQHF
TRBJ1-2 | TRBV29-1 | CSGQILKQGFGYGYTF
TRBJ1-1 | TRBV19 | CASSGTLNTEAFF
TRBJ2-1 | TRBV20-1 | CSEPSGRPGPSSSYNEQFF
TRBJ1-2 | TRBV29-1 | CSVEATAGSNYGYTF
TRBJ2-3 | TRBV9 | CASSGTGSTDTQYF
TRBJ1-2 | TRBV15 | CATSPDRGLHPYGYTF
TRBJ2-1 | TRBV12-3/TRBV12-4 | CASAVIFYNEQFF
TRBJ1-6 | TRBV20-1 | CSAMGQGSSYNSPLHF
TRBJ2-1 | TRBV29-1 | CSALGLAGLVEQFF
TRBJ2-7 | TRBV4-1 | CASSQGTGEQYF
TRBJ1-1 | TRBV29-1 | CSAIGPSRTEAFF
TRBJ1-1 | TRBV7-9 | CASSLPGFGRENTEAFF
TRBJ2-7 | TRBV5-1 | CASSPGDNYEQYF
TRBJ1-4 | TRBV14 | CASSQGQGKLFF
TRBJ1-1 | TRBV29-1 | CSVRGVGENVGTEAFF
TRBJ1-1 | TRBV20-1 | CSASLGPEAFF
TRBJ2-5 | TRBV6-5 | CASSYSGREETQYF